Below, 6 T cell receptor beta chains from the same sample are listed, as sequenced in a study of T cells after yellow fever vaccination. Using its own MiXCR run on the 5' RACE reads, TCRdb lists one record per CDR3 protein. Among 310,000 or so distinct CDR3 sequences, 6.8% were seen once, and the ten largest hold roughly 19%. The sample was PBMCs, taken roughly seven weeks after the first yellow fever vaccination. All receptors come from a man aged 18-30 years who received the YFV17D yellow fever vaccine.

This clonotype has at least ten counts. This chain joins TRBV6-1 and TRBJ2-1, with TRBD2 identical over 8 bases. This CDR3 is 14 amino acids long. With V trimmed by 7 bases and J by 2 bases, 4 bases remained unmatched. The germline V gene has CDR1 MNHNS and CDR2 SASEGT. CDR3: CASIGGAPYNEQFF. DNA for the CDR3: TGTGCCAGCATCGGGGGGGCTCCCTACAATGAGCAGTTCTTC.

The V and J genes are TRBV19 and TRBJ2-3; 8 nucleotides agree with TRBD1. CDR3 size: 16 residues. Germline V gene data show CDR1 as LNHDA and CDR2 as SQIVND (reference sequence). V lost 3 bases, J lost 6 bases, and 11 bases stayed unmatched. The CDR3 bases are TGTGCCAGTAGTATTGGGACAGGACCGACGGGGGATACGCAGTATTTT. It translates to CASSIGTGPTGDTQYF.

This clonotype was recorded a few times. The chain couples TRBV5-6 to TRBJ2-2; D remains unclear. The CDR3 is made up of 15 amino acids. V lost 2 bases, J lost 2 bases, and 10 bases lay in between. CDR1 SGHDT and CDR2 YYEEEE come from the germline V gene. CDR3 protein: CASSFLGFNTGELFF. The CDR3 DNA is TGTGCCAGCAGCTTCCTCGGGTTTAACACCGGGGAGCTGTTTTTT.

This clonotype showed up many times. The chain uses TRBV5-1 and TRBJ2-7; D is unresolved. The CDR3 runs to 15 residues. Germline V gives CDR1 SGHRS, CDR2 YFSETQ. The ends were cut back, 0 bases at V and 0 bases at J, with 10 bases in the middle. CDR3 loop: CASSLGPLVSYEQYF. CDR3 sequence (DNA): TGCGCCAGCAGCTTGGGGCCTCTAGTCTCCTACGAGCAGTACTTC.

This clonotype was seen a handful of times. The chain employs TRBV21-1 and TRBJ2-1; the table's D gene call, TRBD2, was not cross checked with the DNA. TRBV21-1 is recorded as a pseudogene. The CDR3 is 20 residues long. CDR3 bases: TGTGCCAGCAGCAAGACGCCGGGACTAGCGGGGCAAAGCTCCTACAATGAGCAGTTCTTC. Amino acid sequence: CASSKTPGLAGQSSYNEQFF.

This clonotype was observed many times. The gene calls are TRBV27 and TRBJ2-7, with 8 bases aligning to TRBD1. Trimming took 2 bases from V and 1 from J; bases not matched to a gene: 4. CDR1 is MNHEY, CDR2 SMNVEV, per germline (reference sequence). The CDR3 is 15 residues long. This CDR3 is CASSLGRGQSYEQYV. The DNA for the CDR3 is TGTGCCAGCAGTTTAGGCAGGGGGCAGTCCTACGAGCAGTACGTC.